In its sample, the clone carrying this T cell receptor beta chain is medium-sized (0.01 to 0.1%). This entry comes from a study of HIV-infected patients and healthy controls. Roughly three months, about 14 weeks, into antiretroviral therapy, follow-up blood was collected. All unsorted peripheral T cells were captured because whole blood was used without fractionation. Trimming pared 7 bases from V and 4 bases from J, leaving 11 bases between. This CDR3 has 13 amino acids. Germline CDR1 SNHLY, CDR2 FYNNEI. cDNA was made from 500 ng RNA using alpha and beta constant primers. Each of the alpha and beta chains got its own library through chain-specific third strand synthesis with indices. MiXCR, run by TCRdb on the 5' RACE reads, gives a single entry per CDR3 protein. This table holds thousands of distinct CDR3 sequences, approximately 8% found once.

The chain is built from TRBV2 and TRBJ1-3, with D unresolved. Here the sequenced sample was blood, taken during antiretroviral therapy. The TCR comes from an adult with HIV infection. CDR3 amino acids: CASNIQAGNTIYF. CDR3 DNA sequence: TGTGCCAGCAATATCCAGGCGGGAAACACCATATATTTT. The full variable domain, completed using reference TRBV2 and TRBJ1-3, is EPEVTQTPSHQVTQMGQEVILRCVPISNHLYFYWYRQILGQKVEFLVSFYNNEISEKSEIFDDQFSVERPDGSNFTLKIRSTKLEDSAMYFCASNIQAGNTIYFGEGSWLTVV.